Only one count was recorded for the clone carrying this T cell receptor beta chain. Its cognate antigen is unknown. This record comes from a study of OX40 agonist ivuxolimab in advanced cancers. About the research overall: With a range of 23 to 79, age averaged 60 years, and 65% to 90% were male. Study observations and caveats: The antigens recognized by the expanded peripheral T cells, that is their antigen specificity, were not determined. In CD8+ T cells, expanded clones were on average more numerous than in CD4+.

Some clones are missing from TCRdb's copy, which holds only in-frame ones; the method was immunoSEQ multiplex PCR. The sample has more than 45,000 clones; 80% to 90% are singletons. Excluded were patients having autoimmune disease history or systemic immunosuppression. This clonotype was obtained from an adult with an advanced solid tumor such as melanoma, head and neck, liver or kidney cancer. The sequenced sample was CD4+ or CD8+ T cells sorted from blood, obtained in a trial of the OX40 agonist ivuxolimab.

The CDR3 sequence is CASSFGIGQGIGGYTF. CDR3 DNA sequence: TGTGCCAGCAGTTTCGGTATTGGGCAGGGGATTGGTGGCTACACCTTC. V gene TRBV28 combines with J gene TRBJ1-2, with D possibly TRBD1 on 6 matching bases. Germline CDR1 MDHEN, CDR2 SYDVKM. CDR3 size: 16 residues. V shed 3 bases and J shed 7 bases, with 21 bases lying between them.